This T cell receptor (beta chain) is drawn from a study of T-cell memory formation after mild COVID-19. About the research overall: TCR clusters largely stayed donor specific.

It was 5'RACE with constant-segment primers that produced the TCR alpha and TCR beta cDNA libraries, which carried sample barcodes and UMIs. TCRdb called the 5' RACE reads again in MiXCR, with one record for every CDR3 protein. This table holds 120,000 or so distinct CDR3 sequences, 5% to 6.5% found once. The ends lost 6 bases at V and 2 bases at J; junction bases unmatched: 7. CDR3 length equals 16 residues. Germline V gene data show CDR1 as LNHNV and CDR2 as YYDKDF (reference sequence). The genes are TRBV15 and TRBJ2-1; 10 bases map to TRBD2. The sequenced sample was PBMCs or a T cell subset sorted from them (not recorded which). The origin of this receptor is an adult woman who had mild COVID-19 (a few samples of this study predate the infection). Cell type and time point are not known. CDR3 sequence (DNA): TGTGCCACCAGACGAGACCTAGCGGGGGCCTACAATGAGCAGTTCTTC. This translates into CATRRDLAGAYNEQFF.